This TCR beta chain stems from a study of human T cells and chemical hapten exposure. Study-wide context: Patch testing was performed with 0.01% DPC on the upper back, with reading at 6 days.

Each CDR3 protein gets one entry after TCRdb re-called the RACE reads with MiXCR. The table lists fewer than 100,000 distinct CDR3 sequences, approximately 13% of them singletons. V shed 8 bases, J shed 0 bases, and the junction held 1 base outside the gene matches. Germline V CDR1 and CDR2: KGHDR, SFDVKD. This CDR3 has 13 amino acids. In this sample, this clonotype turned up a few times. Time point described: patch test 1, 2 weeks after DPC sensitization. As for treatment: therapeutic diphenylcyclopropenone sensitization with weekly scalp DPC. J is TRBJ1-1 and V is TRBV24-1; 8 bases match TRBD1. The clonotype originates from a woman between 35 and 50 years old with alopecia areata. Some clones in this sample may be carry-over from other donors' samples. Sequencing used whole blood, obtained in connection with sensitization to the hapten diphenylcyclopropenone (DPC). CDR3 coding DNA: TGTGCCACCACGACAGGGGTGAACACTGAAGCTTTCTTT. Translated, it gives CATTTGVNTEAFF.